The 7 T cell receptor beta chains reported below all come from one sample, sequenced in a study of blood T cells in healthy people across ages. The use of a sample-barcoded 5' primer and a J-beta primer mix characterized a second PCR of about 7 to 12 cycles. TCRdb ran MiXCR on the 5' RACE reads and lists one entry per CDR3 protein. Of some 940,000 distinct CDR3 sequences in the sample, almost 30% were seen once. This sample also belongs to another study, concerning T cells of mothers and their children.

The source material was blood. The receptors were sampled from a woman in her thirties or forties in good health.

This clonotype was observed many times. The rearrangement uses TRBV4-3 and TRBJ2-1; 13 bases fit TRBD2. The J segment lost 10 bases and the V segment lost 0 bases, leaving 9 bases of the junction unmatched. The CDR3 is made up of 17 amino acids. Germline V gene sequence: CDR1 LGHNA, CDR2 YSLEER. Written as DNA, the CDR3 is TGCGCCAGCAGCCAAGATAGAGGGACTAGCGGGGCCCTCGAGCAGTTCTTC. It yields the protein CASSQDRGTSGALEQFF.

There are many counts of this clonotype. The chain's CDR3 is CASRPKGGGLETQYF. CDR3 coding DNA: TGTGCCAGCAGACCAAAGGGGGGTGGGTTAGAGACCCAGTACTTC. J is TRBJ2-5 and V is TRBV7-2; either TRBD1 or TRBD2 may supply D (6 bases each). Germline loops: CDR1 SGHTA, CDR2 FQGNSA. With 6 bases removed from V and 4 bases from J, the gap between germline ends came to 18 bases. The CDR3 covers 15 residues.

This chain joins TRBV5-6 and TRBJ2-1, with 9 bases aligning to TRBD2. In germline, CDR1 is SGHDT, CDR2 YYEEEE. The CDR3 runs 17 residues. Trimming cost V 1 base and J 4 bases; bases outside gene matches: 9. The CDR3 is CASSLRSSGAGYNEQFF. CDR3 nucleotides: TGTGCCAGCAGCTTGAGGTCTAGCGGGGCAGGGTACAATGAGCAGTTCTTC.

The V and J genes are TRBV7-8 and TRBJ2-2; D might be TRBD2 (6 bases). The V gene's germline CDR1 is SGHVS and CDR2 FQNEAQ. The V and J ends lost 4 bases and 6 bases respectively, with 15 bases between them. The CDR3 has 15 residues. In DNA form, the CDR3 reads TGTGCCAGCAGCTCCCTCCCGGGGGTCTCCGGGGAGCTGTTTTTT. Its protein product is CASSSLPGVSGELFF.

About this clonotype: At one end, the junction sequence differs from germline, possibly due to a read error. V and J are TRBV9 and TRBJ2-3; 9 bases match TRBD2. Germline-derived CDR1 and CDR2 are SGDLS and YYNGEE. The CDR3 contains 15 residues. The chain's CDR3 is CASSVVGTSTDMQYF. The CDR3 coding sequence is TGTGCCAGCAGCGTAGTTGGGACTAGCACAGATATGCAGTATTTT. The full variable domain, with the rest looked up from reference TRBV9 and TRBJ2-3, is DSGVTQTPKHLITATGQRVTLRCSPRSGDLSVYWYQQSLDQGLQFLIQYYNGEERAKGNILERFSAQQFPDLHSELNLSSLELGDSALYFCASSVVGTSTDMQYFGPGTRLTVL.

This clonotype was seen a handful of times. The genes are TRBV2 and TRBJ1-3, with a possible D match to TRBD1 (6 bases). V was pared by 6 bases and J by 1 base, with 10 bases between. CDR1 SNHLY and CDR2 FYNNEI come from the germline V gene. The CDR3 is 14 residues long. CDR3: CASRPGVSGNTIYF. CDR3 in DNA: TGTGCCAGCAGGCCAGGGGTTTCTGGAAACACCATATATTTT.

This chain links TRBV29-1 with TRBJ2-2; 7 bases are shared with TRBD1. The CDR3 is made up of 14 amino acids. Germline CDR1 reads SQVTM; CDR2 reads ANQGSEA. V shed 3 bases and J 6 bases; nucleotides not matched to a gene: 7. The CDR3 DNA sequence: TGCAGCGTTGACGGCAGGGGGAGATCCGGGGAGCTGTTTTTT. Translating gives CSVDGRGRSGELFF.